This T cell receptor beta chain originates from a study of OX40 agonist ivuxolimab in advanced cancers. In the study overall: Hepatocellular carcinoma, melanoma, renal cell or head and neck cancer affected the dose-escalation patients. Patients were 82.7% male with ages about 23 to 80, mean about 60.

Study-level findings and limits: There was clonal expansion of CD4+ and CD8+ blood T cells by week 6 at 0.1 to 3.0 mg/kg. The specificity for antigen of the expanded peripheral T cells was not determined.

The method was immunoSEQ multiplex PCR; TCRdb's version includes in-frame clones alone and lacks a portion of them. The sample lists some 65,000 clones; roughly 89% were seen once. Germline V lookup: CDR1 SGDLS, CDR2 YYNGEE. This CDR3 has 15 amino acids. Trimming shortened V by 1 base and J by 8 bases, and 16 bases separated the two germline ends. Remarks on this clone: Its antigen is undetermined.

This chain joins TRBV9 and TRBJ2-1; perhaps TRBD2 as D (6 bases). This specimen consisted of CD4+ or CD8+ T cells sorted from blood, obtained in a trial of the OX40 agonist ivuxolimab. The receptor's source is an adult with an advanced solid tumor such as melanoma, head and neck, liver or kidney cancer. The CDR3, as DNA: TGTGCCAGCAGCGTATCTTCGGGAGTAGGCGATGAGCAGTTCTTC. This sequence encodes CASSVSSGVGDEQFF.